Following are 14 T cell receptor beta chains from one sample sequenced in a study of OX40 agonist ivuxolimab in advanced cancers. Libraries were constructed by the immunoSEQ multiplex PCR assay. The clones in this table, taken by TCRdb from immuneACCESS, are in-frame only. Not every clone is retained; where verified, under half of the shortfall comes from an unresolved V gene, and the cause of the rest is unknown. A total of approximately 58,000 clones appear in this sample, approximately 90% of them only once. The top ten clones comprise about 13% of the sample. The sequenced sample was CD4+ or CD8+ T cells sorted from blood, obtained in a trial of the OX40 agonist ivuxolimab. These receptors were obtained from an adult with an advanced solid tumor such as melanoma, head and neck, liver or kidney cancer.

The rearrangement uses TRBV5-6 and TRBJ2-3; TRBD2 matches at 7 bases. Per germline, CDR1 SGHDT and CDR2 YYEEEE. V lost 0 bases and J lost 2; bases outside the gene matches: 3. This CDR3 has 15 amino acids. The CDR3, as DNA: TGTGCCAGCAGCTTGGAAGCGGGACCCACAGATACGCAGTATTTT. Translated, it gives CASSLEAGPTDTQYF.

V usage is TRBV11-2 and J usage is TRBJ2-7; TRBD2 might be the D (6 bases). Germline V gene sequence: CDR1 SGHAT, CDR2 FQNNGV. There are 17 residues in the CDR3. V lost 2 bases to trimming and J lost 3 bases, with 20 bases between them. CDR3 amino acids: CASSLSLFGGGVYEQYF. CDR3 in DNA: TGTGCCAGCAGCTTATCCCTCTTTGGCGGAGGGGTCTACGAGCAGTACTTC. Complete variable domain (other parts from reference TRBV11-2 and TRBJ2-7): EAGVAQSPRYKIIEKRQSVAFWCNPISGHATLYWYQQILGQGPKLLIQFQNNGVVDDSQLPKDRFSAERLKGVDSTLKIQPAKLEDSAVYLCASSLSLFGGGVYEQYFGPGTRLTVT.

CDR3 DNA: TGTGCCAGCAGCGCCTACAATGAGCAGTTCTTC. This encodes CASSAYNEQFF. The chain recombines TRBV7-2 with TRBJ2-1; no reliable D call. Between the trimmed V and J ends, which lost 5 bases and 2 bases, there was a span of 1 base. In germline, CDR1 is SGHTA, CDR2 FQGNSA. CDR3 size: 11 residues.

The CDR3 spells CASSLTVGGINDNEQFF. DNA for the CDR3: TGTGCCAGCTCTCTAACAGTTGGGGGGATAAACGACAATGAGCAGTTCTTC. This chain links TRBV18 with TRBJ2-1; the D gene is possibly TRBD2 (6 bases). Trimming took off 6 bases at V and 5 bases at J, with 23 bases between the two ends. Looked up from germline, CDR1 is KGHSH and CDR2 is LQKENI. CDR3 length: 17 residues.

The V gene is TRBV29-1, the J gene TRBJ2-1; D is possibly TRBD2 (6 bases). V was pared by 3 bases and J by 0 bases, with 15 bases between. This CDR3 spans 16 amino acids. Looked up from germline, CDR1 is SQVTM and CDR2 is ANQGSEA. CDR3 residues: CSVEGLRESSYNEQFF. CDR3 nucleotides: TGCAGCGTTGAGGGGTTACGGGAGAGCTCCTACAATGAGCAGTTCTTC.

This sequence joins TRBV27 and TRBJ2-6; D is tentatively TRBD1 or TRBD2 (5 bases each). The CDR3 runs 18 residues. V was clipped by 2 bases and J by 4 bases, with 18 bases between them. Germline CDR1 is MNHEY and CDR2 is SMNVEV (reference sequence). The CDR3 reads CASSLVTGGLSGANVLTF. In DNA form, the CDR3 reads TGTGCCAGCAGTTTAGTCACAGGAGGTCTGTCCGGGGCCAACGTCCTGACTTTC.

The chain employs TRBV6-1 and TRBJ1-1; no definite D call. Per the germline V gene, CDR1 is MNHNS and CDR2 is SASEGT. Between the trimmed V and J ends, which lost 5 bases and 2 bases, there was a span of 9 bases. This CDR3 has 13 amino acids. The DNA for the CDR3 is TGTGCCAGCAGTACCGGAGAAAACACTGAAGCTTTCTTT. Its protein product is CASSTGENTEAFF.

The rearrangement links TRBV18 to TRBJ2-7, with 8 bases fitting TRBD2. Germline CDR1 KGHSH, CDR2 LQKENI. Germline trimming cut 8 bases from V and 5 bases from J; bases unmatched to any gene: 8. This CDR3 has 13 residues. CDR3 sequence (DNA): TGTGCCAGCAAGAGCGGGAGTGGCAACGAGCAGTACTTC. Protein: CASKSGSGNEQYF.

This clone was detected a few times. CDR3 residues: CASSFGGTGELFF. The CDR3, as DNA: TGTGCCAGCAGCTTTGGAGGGACCGGGGAGCTGTTTTTT. This chain joins TRBV7-9 and TRBJ2-2; weak D call: TRBD2 (6 bases). CDR1 and CDR2 from the germline V gene are SEHNR and FQNEAQ (reference sequence). V lost 3 bases and J 5 bases, leaving 7 bases between the germline ends. This CDR3 has 13 amino acids.

The chain carries TRBV2 and TRBJ2-7, with 8 positions matching TRBD1. Trimming cost V 4 bases and J 5 bases; bases outside gene matches: 4. This CDR3 is 13 amino acids long. CDR1 is SNHLY, CDR2 FYNNEI, per germline. The DNA for the CDR3 is TGTGCCAGCAGTGGGGCAGGGGGCCACGAGCAGTACTTC. It translates to CASSGAGGHEQYF.

The chain carries TRBV21-1 and TRBJ1-5. TRBV21-1 is recorded as a pseudogene. The CDR3 spans 11 residues. DNA for the CDR3: TGTGCCAGCAGCTCCGGGGAGCCCCAGCATTTT. Translation: CASSSGEPQHF.

This chain links TRBV4-1 with TRBJ2-5; D unresolved. V was cut by 1 base and J by 3 bases, with 12 bases left in between. CDR1 is MGHRA, CDR2 YSYEKL, per germline. The CDR3 length is 15 residues. CDR3 sequence reads: CASSQVEQAKETQYF. CDR3 in DNA: TGCGCCAGCAGCCAAGTAGAGCAGGCTAAAGAGACCCAGTACTTC.

J is TRBJ2-2 and V is TRBV10-3; weak D call: TRBD1 (6 bases). Germline loops: CDR1 ENHRY, CDR2 SYGVKD. This CDR3 is built from 14 residues. V lost 10 bases, J lost 4 bases, and 16 bases lay in between. CDR3 nucleotides: TGTGCCACCTTTAAGGACAGTTTCACCGGGGAGCTGTTTTTT. Translation: CATFKDSFTGELFF.

A few counts support this clone. This chain uses TRBV6-6 with TRBJ2-5, with 7 bases fitting TRBD1. Germline-derived CDR1 and CDR2 are MNHNY and SVGAGI (reference sequence). CDR3 size: 16 residues. V trimming: 6 bases; J trimming: 2 bases; junction bases outside the gene matches: 12. In DNA form, the CDR3 reads TGTGCCAGCAGACCCACTCCGACAGGGTTACAAGAGACCCAGTACTTC. It translates to CASRPTPTGLQETQYF.